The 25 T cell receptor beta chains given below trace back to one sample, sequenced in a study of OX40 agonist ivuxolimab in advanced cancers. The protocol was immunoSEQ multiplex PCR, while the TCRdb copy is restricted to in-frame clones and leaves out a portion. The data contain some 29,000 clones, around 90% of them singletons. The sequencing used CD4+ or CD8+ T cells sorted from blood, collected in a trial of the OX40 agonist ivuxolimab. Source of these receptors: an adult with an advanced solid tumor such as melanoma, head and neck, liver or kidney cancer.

CDR3 DNA: TGTGCCAGCAGTATCCATGATGGCGAGCAGTACTTC. Its translation is CASSIHDGEQYF. The chain has TRBV6-5 and TRBJ2-7; D not resolved. Per germline, CDR1 MNHEY and CDR2 SVGAGI. V shed 5 bases and J shed 6 bases, with 11 bases lying between them. The CDR3 sequence is 12 residues long.

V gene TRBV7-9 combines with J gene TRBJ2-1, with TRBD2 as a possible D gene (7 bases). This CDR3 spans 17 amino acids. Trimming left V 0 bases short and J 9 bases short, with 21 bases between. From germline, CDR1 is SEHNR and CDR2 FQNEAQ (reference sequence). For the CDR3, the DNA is TGTGCCAGCAGCTTAGCGCTATTATGGGGGGGCTACGGTGAGCAGTTCTTC. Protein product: CASSLALLWGGYGEQFF.

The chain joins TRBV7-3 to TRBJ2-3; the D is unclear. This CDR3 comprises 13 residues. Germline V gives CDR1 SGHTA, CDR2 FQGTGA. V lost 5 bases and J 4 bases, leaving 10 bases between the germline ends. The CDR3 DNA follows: TGTGCCAGCAGCCTTGGGTCCGCAGATACGCAGTATTTT. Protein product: CASSLGSADTQYF.

The DNA of the CDR3 is TGTGCCTGGAGTAAGGGTCTTCATAACTATGGCTACACCTTC. Amino acid sequence: CAWSKGLHNYGYTF. The chain links TRBV30 to TRBJ1-2; D call uncertain. CDR3 length: 14 residues. The V gene lost 2 bases and the J gene lost 1 base, with 11 bases spanning the gap. Per germline, CDR1 GTSNPN and CDR2 SVGIG (reference sequence).

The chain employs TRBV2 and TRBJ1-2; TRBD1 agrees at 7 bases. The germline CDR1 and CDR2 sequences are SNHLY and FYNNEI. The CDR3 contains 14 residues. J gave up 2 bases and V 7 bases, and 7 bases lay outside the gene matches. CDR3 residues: CASILQGGNYGYTF. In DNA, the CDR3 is TGTGCCAGCATTCTGCAGGGGGGCAACTATGGCTACACCTTC.

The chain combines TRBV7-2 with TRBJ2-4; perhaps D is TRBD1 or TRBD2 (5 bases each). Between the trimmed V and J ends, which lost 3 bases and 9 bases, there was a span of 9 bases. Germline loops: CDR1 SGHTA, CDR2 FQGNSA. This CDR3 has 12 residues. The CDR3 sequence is CASSFEGSIQYF. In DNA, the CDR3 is TGTGCCAGCAGCTTTGAGGGGAGCATTCAGTACTTC.

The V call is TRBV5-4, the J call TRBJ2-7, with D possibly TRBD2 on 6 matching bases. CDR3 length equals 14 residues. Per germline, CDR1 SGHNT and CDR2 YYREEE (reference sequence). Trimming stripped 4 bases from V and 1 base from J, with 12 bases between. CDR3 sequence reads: CASSSRLESYEQYF. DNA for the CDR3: TGTGCCAGCAGCAGTCGACTAGAGTCCTACGAGCAGTACTTC.

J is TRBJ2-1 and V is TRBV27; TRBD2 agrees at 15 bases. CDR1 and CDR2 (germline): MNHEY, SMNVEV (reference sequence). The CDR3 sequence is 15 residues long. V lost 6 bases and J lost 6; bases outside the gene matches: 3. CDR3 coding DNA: TGTGCCAGCAGAAGGACTAGCGGGAGGGCCAATGAGCAGTTCTTC. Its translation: CASRRTSGRANEQFF.

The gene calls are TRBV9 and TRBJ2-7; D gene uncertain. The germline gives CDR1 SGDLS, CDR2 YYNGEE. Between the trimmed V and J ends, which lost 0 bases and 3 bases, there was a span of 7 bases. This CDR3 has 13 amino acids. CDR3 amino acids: CASSVGAGYEQYF. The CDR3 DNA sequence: TGTGCCAGCAGCGTAGGTGCAGGCTACGAGCAGTACTTC.

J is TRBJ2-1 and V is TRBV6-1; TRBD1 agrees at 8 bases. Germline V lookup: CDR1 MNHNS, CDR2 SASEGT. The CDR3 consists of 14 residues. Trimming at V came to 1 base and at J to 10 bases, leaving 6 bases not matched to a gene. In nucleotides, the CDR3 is TGTGCCAGCAGTGAAGGGACAGGGCAGGGGGAGCAGTTCTTC. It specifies CASSEGTGQGEQFF.

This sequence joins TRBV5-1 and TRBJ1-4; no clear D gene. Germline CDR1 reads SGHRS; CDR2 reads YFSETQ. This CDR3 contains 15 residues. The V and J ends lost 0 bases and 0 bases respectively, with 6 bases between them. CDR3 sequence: CASSLGAATNEKLFF. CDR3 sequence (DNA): TGCGCCAGCAGCTTGGGGGCTGCAACTAATGAAAAACTGTTTTTT.

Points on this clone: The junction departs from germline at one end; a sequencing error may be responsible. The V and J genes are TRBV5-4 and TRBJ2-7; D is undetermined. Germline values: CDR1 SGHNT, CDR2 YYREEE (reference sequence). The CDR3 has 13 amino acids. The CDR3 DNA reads TGCGCCAGCAGCCCCAGCAGCTCCTACGAGCAGTACTTC. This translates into CASSPSSSYEQYF.

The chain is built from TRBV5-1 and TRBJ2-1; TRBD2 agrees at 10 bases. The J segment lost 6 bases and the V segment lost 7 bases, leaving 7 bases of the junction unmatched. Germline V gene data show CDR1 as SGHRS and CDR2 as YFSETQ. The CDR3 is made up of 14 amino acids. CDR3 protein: CASRTSGSINEQFF. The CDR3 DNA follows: TGCGCCAGCCGGACTAGCGGTTCGATCAATGAGCAGTTCTTC.

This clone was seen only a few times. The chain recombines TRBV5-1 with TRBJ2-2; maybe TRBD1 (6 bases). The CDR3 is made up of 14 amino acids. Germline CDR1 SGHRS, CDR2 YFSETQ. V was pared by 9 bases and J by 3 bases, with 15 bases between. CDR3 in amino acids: CATEVGADTGELFF. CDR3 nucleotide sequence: TGCGCCACCGAGGTGGGGGCAGACACCGGGGAGCTGTTTTTT.

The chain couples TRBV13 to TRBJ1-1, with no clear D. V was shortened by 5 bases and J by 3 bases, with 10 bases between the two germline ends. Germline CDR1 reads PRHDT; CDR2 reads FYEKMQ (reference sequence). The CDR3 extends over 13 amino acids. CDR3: CASSRGRDTEAFF. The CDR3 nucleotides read TGTGCCAGCAGCCGCGGACGGGACACTGAAGCTTTCTTT.

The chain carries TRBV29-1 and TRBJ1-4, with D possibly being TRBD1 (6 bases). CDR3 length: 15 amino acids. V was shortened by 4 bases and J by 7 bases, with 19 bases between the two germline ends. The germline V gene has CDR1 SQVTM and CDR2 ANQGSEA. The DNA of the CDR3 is TGCAGCGTTGCACGGGAACAGGGAAGGGGTGAAAAACTGTTTTTT. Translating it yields CSVAREQGRGEKLFF.

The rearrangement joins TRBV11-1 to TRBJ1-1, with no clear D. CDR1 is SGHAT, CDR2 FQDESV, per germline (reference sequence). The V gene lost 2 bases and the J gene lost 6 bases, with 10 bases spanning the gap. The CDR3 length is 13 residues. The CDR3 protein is CASSLILESEAFF. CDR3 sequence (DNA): TGTGCCAGCAGCTTAATCTTAGAGTCTGAAGCTTTCTTT.

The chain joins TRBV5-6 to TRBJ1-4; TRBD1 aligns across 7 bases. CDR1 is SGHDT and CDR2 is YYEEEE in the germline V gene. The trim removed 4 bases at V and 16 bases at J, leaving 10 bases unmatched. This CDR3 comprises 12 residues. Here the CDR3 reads CASSQGGVVRFF. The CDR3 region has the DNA TGTGCCAGCAGCCAGGGGGGGGTCGTTCGGTTTTTT.

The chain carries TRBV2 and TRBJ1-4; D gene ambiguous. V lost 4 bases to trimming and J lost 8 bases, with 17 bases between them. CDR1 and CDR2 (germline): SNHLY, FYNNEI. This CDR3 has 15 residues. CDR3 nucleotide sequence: TGTGCCAGCAGTGCCCAGAACCCTAGCGGAGAAAAACTGTTTTTT. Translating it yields CASSAQNPSGEKLFF.

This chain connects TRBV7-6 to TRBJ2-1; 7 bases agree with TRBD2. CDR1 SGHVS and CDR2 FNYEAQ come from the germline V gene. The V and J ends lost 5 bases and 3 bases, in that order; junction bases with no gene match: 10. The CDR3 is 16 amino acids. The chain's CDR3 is CASSLLAGAFYNEQFF. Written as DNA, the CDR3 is TGTGCCAGCAGCCTACTCGCGGGAGCTTTCTACAATGAGCAGTTCTTC. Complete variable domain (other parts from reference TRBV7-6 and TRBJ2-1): GAGVSQSPRYKVTKRGQDVALRCDPISGHVSLYWYRQALGQGPEFLTYFNYEAQQDKSGLPNDRFSAERPEGSISTLTIQRTEQRDSAMYRCASSLLAGAFYNEQFFGPGTRLTVL.

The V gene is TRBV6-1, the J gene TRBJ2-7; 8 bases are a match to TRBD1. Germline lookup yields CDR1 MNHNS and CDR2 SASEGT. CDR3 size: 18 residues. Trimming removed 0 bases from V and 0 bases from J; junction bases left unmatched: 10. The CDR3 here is CASSEAPWDRLSSYEQYF. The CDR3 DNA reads TGTGCCAGCAGTGAAGCCCCTTGGGACAGGTTATCCTCCTACGAGCAGTACTTC.

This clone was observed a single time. CDR3 DNA sequence: TGTGCCAGCAGCTATGGGGACAGACTCACAGATACGCAGTATTTT. Translating it yields CASSYGDRLTDTQYF. The rearrangement links TRBV11-2 to TRBJ2-3; 7 nucleotides match TRBD1. The J segment lost 2 bases and the V segment lost 4 bases, leaving 6 bases of the junction unmatched. Germline CDR1 is SGHAT and CDR2 is FQNNGV. The CDR3 runs to 15 residues.

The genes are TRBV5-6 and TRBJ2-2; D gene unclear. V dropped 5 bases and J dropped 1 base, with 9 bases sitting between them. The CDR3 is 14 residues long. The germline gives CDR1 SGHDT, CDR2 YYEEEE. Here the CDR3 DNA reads TGTGCCAGCAGTCCGAGCTTGAACACCGGGGAGCTGTTTTTT. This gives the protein CASSPSLNTGELFF.

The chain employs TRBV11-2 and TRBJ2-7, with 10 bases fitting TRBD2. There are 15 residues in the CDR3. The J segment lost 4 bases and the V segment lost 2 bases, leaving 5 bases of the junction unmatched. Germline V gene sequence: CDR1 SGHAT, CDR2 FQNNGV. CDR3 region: CASSLLASGSYEQYF. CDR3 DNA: TGTGCCAGCAGCTTACTCGCTAGCGGGAGTTACGAGCAGTACTTC.

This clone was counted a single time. The CDR3, as DNA: TGCGCCAGCAGCCAAGAAGGTGGAGGCTACACCTTC. Its translation is CASSQEGGGYTF. The chain carries TRBV4-1 and TRBJ1-2; D not certain. CDR1 is MGHRA, CDR2 YSYEKL, per germline. This CDR3 region has 12 residues. V was shortened by 0 bases and J by 8 bases, with 7 bases between the two germline ends.